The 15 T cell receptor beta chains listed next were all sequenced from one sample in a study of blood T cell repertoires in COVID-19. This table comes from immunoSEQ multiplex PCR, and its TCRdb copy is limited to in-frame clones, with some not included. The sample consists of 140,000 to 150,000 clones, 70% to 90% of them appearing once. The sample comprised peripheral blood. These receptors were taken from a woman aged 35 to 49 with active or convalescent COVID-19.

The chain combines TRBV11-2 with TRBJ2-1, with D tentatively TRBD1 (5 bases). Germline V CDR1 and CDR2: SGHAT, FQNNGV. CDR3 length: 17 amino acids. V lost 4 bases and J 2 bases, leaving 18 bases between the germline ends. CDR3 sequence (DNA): TGTGCCAGCAGCTCTATGACAGTTCCTTTGCCCTACAATGAGCAGTTCTTC. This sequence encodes CASSSMTVPLPYNEQFF.

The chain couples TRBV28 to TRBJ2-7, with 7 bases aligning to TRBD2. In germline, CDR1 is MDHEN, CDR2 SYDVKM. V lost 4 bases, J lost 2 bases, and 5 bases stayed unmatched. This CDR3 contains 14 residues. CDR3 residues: CASSWGGTAYEQYF. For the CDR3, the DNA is TGTGCCAGCAGTTGGGGGGGGACCGCCTACGAGCAGTACTTC.

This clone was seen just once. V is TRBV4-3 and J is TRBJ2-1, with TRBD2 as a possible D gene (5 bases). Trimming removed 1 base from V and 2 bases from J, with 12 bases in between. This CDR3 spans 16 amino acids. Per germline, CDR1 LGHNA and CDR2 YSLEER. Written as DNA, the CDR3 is TGCGCCAGCAGCCAAGTGTCGGGTAGCGCCTACAATGAGCAGTTCTTC. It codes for CASSQVSGSAYNEQFF.

CDR3 loop: CAWSVFARDYGYTF. As DNA, the CDR3 is TGTGCCTGGAGTGTGTTCGCCAGGGACTATGGCTACACCTTC. The chain couples TRBV30 to TRBJ1-2; the D gene is possibly TRBD1 (5 bases). CDR1 GTSNPN and CDR2 SVGIG come from the germline V gene (reference sequence). The CDR3 contains 14 residues. Trimming removed 0 bases at V and 3 bases at J, with 11 bases between. Combining the CDR3 with reference TRBV30 and TRBJ1-2 gives the whole variable domain SQTIHQWPATLVQPVGSPLSLECTVEGTSNPNLYWYRQAAGRGLQLLFYSVGIGQISSEVPQNLSASRPQDRQFILSSKKLLLSDSGFYLCAWSVFARDYGYTFGSGTRLTVV.

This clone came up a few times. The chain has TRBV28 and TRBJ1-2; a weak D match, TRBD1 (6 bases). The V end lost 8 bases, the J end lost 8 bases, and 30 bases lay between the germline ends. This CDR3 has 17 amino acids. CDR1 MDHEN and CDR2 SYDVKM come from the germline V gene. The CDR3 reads CASRASSFTPYREGYTF. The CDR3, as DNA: TGTGCCAGCCGTGCCAGCAGTTTTACCCCCTACAGGGAAGGCTACACCTTC.

The CDR3 loop is CAWSVQRTDYGYTF. In DNA, the CDR3 is TGTGCCTGGAGTGTACAGAGGACAGACTATGGCTACACCTTC. This chain joins TRBV30 and TRBJ1-2; a weak D match, TRBD1 (6 bases). The CDR3 extends over 14 amino acids. The V end lost 0 bases, the J end lost 3 bases, and 11 bases lay between the germline ends. The V gene's germline CDR1 is GTSNPN and CDR2 SVGIG (reference sequence).

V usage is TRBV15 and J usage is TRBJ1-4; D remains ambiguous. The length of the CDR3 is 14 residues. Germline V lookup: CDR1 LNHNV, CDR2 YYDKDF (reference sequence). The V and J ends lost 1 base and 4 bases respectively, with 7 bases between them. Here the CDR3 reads CATSRVGRNEKLFF. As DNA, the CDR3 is TGTGCCACCAGCAGAGTGGGCCGTAATGAAAAACTGTTTTTT.

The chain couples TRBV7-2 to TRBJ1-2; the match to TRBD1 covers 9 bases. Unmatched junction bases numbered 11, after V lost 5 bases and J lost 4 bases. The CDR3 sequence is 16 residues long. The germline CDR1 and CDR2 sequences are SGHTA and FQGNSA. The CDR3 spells CASSPRDRVTVYGYTF. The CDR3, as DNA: TGTGCCAGCAGCCCCCGGGACAGGGTGACGGTCTATGGCTACACCTTC.

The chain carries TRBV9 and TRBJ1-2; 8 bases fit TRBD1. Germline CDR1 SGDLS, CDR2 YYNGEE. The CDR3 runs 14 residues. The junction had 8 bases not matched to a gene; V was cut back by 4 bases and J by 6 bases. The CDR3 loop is CASSPGAGGHGYTF. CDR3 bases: TGTGCCAGCAGCCCGGGGGCAGGGGGCCATGGCTACACCTTC.

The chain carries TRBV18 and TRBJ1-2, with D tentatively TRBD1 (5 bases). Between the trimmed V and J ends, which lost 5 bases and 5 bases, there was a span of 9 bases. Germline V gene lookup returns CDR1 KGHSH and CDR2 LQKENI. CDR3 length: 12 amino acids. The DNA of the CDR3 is TGTGCCAGCTCAACCGGGGGTTATGGCTACACCTTC. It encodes CASSTGGYGYTF.

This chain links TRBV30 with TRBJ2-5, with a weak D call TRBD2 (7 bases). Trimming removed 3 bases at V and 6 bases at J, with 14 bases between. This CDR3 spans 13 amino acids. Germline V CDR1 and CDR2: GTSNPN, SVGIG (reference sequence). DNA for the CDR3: TGTGCCTGGAGCCCGGGGGGCGGAAAGACCCAGTACTTC. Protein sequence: CAWSPGGGKTQYF. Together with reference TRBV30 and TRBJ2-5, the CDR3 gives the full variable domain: SQTIHQWPATLVQPVGSPLSLECTVEGTSNPNLYWYRQAAGRGLQLLFYSVGIGQISSEVPQNLSASRPQDRQFILSSKKLLLSDSGFYLCAWSPGGGKTQYFGPGTRLLVL.

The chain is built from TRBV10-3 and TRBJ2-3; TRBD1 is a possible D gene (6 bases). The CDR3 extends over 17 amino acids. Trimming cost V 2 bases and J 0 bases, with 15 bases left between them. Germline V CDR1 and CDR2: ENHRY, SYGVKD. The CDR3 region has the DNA TGTGCCATCAGTGAGCGGCAGGGGACAACTAGCACAGATACGCAGTATTTT. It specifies CAISERQGTTSTDTQYF.

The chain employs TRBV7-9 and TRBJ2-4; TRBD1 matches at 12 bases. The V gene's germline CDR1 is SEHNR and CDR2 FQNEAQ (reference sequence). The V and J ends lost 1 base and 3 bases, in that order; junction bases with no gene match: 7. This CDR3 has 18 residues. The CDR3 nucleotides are TGTGCCAGCAGCTTAGGGGACAGGGGGCCTTTTGACAAAAACATTCAGTACTTC. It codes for CASSLGDRGPFDKNIQYF. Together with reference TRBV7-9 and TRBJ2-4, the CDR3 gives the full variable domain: DTGVSQNPRHKITKRGQNVTFRCDPISEHNRLYWYRQTLGQGPEFLTYFQNEAQLEKSRLLSDRFSAERPKGSFSTLEIQRTEQGDSAMYLCASSLGDRGPFDKNIQYFGAGTRLSVL.

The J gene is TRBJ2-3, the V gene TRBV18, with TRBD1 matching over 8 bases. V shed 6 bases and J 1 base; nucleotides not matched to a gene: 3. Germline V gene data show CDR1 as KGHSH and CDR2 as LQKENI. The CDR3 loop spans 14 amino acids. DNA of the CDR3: TGTGCCAGCTCTACGGACAGGGGCACAGATACGCAGTATTTT. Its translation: CASSTDRGTDTQYF.

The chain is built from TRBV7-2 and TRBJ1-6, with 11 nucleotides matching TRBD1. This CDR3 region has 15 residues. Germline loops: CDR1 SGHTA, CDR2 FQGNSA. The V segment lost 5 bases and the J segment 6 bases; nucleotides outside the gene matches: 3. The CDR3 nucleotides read TGTGCCAGCAGCGTTGGACAGGGGGCTAATTCACCCCTCCACTTT. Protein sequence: CASSVGQGANSPLHF.